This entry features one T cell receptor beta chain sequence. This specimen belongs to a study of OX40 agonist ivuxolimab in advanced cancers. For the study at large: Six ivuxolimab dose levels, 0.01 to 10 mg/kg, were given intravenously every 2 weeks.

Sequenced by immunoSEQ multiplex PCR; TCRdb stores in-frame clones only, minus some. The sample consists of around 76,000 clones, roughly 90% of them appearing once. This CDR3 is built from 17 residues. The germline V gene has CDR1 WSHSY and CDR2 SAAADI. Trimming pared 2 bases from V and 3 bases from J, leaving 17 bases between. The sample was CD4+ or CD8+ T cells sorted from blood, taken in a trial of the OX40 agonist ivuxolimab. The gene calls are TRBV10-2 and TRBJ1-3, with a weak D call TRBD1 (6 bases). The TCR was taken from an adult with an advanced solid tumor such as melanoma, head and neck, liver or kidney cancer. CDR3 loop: CASSEVPQGFGGNTIYF. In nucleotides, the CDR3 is TGCGCCAGCAGTGAGGTCCCACAGGGCTTCGGTGGAAACACCATATATTTT.